Shown below are 22 T cell receptor beta chains from a single sample sequenced in a study of blood T cell repertoires in COVID-19. Method: immunoSEQ multiplex PCR; TCRdb's copy keeps in-frame clones and lacks some. The sample lists some 180,000 clones; around nine tenths were seen once. Sequenced: peripheral blood. All receptors derive from a man aged 35-49 years with active or convalescent COVID-19.

J is TRBJ2-7 and V is TRBV5-1; TRBD1 matches at 9 bases. V was pared by 4 bases and J by 2 bases, with 10 bases of the junction left unmatched. In germline, CDR1 is SGHRS, CDR2 YFSETQ. The CDR3 sequence is 16 residues long. CDR3 protein: CASSLSPGQGAYEQYF. The CDR3 DNA sequence: TGCGCCAGCAGCCTATCCCCGGGACAGGGAGCCTACGAGCAGTACTTC. The full variable domain, its missing parts supplied by reference TRBV5-1 and TRBJ2-7, is KAGVTQTPRYLIKTRGQQVTLSCSPISGHRSVSWYQQTPGQGLQFLFEYFSETQRNKGNFPGRFSGRQFSNSRSEMNVSTLELGDSALYLCASSLSPGQGAYEQYFGPGTRLTVT.

The rearrangement joins TRBV19 to TRBJ1-5, with 11 positions matching TRBD1. This CDR3 spans 17 amino acids. Germline V gene data show CDR1 as LNHDA and CDR2 as SQIVND (reference sequence). V lost 6 bases to trimming and J lost 3 bases; unmatched junction nucleotides: 10. The CDR3 DNA reads as TGTGCCAGTAGGGGGACAGGGGGTAATACAGTCAATCAGCCCCAGCATTTT. Residues: CASRGTGGNTVNQPQHF.

This chain links TRBV21-1 with TRBJ1-2. TRBV21-1 is a pseudogene. This CDR3 comprises 14 residues. The CDR3 region is CASSKCRVIYGYTF. CDR3 bases: TGTGCCAGCAGCAAATGTAGAGTCATCTATGGCTACACCTTC.

V gene TRBV19 combines with J gene TRBJ1-2; the D is unclear. Trimming stripped 5 bases from V and 3 bases from J, with 7 bases between. Germline V gene lookup returns CDR1 LNHDA and CDR2 SQIVND (reference sequence). This CDR3 contains 12 residues. The CDR3 is CASSSGYYGYTF. CDR3 nucleotides: TGTGCCAGTAGTTCGGGATACTATGGCTACACCTTC. Variable domain in full (rest from reference TRBV19 and TRBJ1-2): DGGITQSPKYLFRKEGQNVTLSCEQNLNHDAMYWYRQDPGQGLRLIYYSQIVNDFQKGDIAEGYSVSREKKESFPLTVTSAQKNPTAFYLCASSSGYYGYTFGSGTRLTVV.

V and J are TRBV24-1 and TRBJ2-1; 8 nucleotides match TRBD2. This CDR3 contains 13 residues. The germline gives CDR1 KGHDR, CDR2 SFDVKD. The J segment lost 3 bases and the V segment lost 6 bases, leaving 0 bases of the junction unmatched. DNA of the CDR3: TGTGCCACCAGTAGCGGGGGCTACAATGAGCAGTTCTTC. Its translation: CATSSGGYNEQFF.

The V gene is TRBV5-1, the J gene TRBJ1-4; the D is unclear. Germline CDR1 is SGHRS and CDR2 is YFSETQ. CDR3 size: 17 residues. Trimming left V 4 bases short and J 5 bases short, with 21 bases between. CDR3: CASSPDGTARENEKLFF. In DNA form, the CDR3 reads TGCGCCAGCAGCCCCGACGGAACGGCTAGGGAGAATGAAAAACTGTTTTTT.

The V and J genes are TRBV4-1 and TRBJ1-5, with D possibly TRBD1 on 5 matching bases. The CDR3 is 15 amino acids. With 1 base removed from V and 5 bases from J, the gap between germline ends came to 12 bases. Germline V gives CDR1 MGHRA, CDR2 YSYEKL. The CDR3 is CASSQVGQVDQPQHF. The CDR3 DNA follows: TGCGCCAGCAGCCAAGTGGGGCAGGTAGATCAGCCCCAGCATTTT.

The genes are TRBV3-1 (or the pseudogene TRBV3-2) and TRBJ1-1; 7 nucleotides align to TRBD1. The germline V gene encodes CDR1 LGHDT and CDR2 YNNKEL (reference sequence). V gave up 3 bases and J gave up 1 base; unmatched junction bases: 2. CDR3 size: 14 residues. The CDR3 DNA sequence: TGTGCCAGCAGCCATAGGACAGGGAACACTGAAGCTTTCTTT. It encodes CASSHRTGNTEAFF.

The V call is TRBV20-1, the J call TRBJ1-2; D remains ambiguous. The germline gives CDR1 DFQATT, CDR2 SNEGSKA (reference sequence). V was clipped by 3 bases and J by 7 bases, with 30 bases between them. CDR3 length equals 18 residues. CDR3 in DNA: TGCAGTGCTAGTTTACAAATTTCGTCGGGGAAAACTCCCTTTGGCTACACCTTC. This sequence encodes CSASLQISSGKTPFGYTF.

This rearrangement joins TRBV3-1 (or the pseudogene TRBV3-2) to TRBJ1-5, with TRBD1 as a possible D gene (5 bases). The CDR3 loop spans 16 amino acids. V dropped 0 bases and J dropped 6 bases, with 15 bases sitting between them. Per germline, CDR1 LGHDT and CDR2 YNNKEL (reference sequence). The CDR3 is CASSQDPQVGAQPQHF. In DNA, the CDR3 is TGTGCCAGCAGCCAAGATCCACAGGTCGGCGCTCAGCCCCAGCATTTT.

The CDR3 reads CASSSQVLAGPTDTQYF. DNA of the CDR3: TGCGCCAGCAGCTCACAGGTCCTAGCGGGACCCACAGATACGCAGTATTTT. The rearrangement joins TRBV5-1 to TRBJ2-3; 9 bases map to TRBD2. V gave up 3 bases and J gave up 2 bases; unmatched junction bases: 10. This CDR3 has 17 residues. Germline V lookup: CDR1 SGHRS, CDR2 YFSETQ.

J is TRBJ2-3 and V is TRBV7-2; possible D gene TRBD2, 6 bases. Germline CDR1 is SGHTA and CDR2 is FQGNSA. Between the trimmed V and J ends, which lost 5 bases and 7 bases, there was a span of 19 bases. The CDR3 extends over 15 amino acids. The DNA for the CDR3 is TGTGCCAGCAGCGCGAGCGGGTTCCGGGAGAATACGCAGTATTTT. This translates into CASSASGFRENTQYF. The full variable domain, completed using reference TRBV7-2 and TRBJ2-3, is GAGVSQSPSNKVTEKGKDVELRCDPISGHTALYWYRQSLGQGLEFLIYFQGNSAPDKSGLPSDRFSAERTGGSVSTLTIQRTQQEDSAVYLCASSASGFRENTQYFGPGTRLTVL.

The rearrangement joins TRBV7-9 to TRBJ2-1; D remains ambiguous. The CDR3 has 14 amino acids. The V and J ends lost 3 bases and 0 bases respectively, with 6 bases between them. Germline V gives CDR1 SEHNR, CDR2 FQNEAQ (reference sequence). The CDR3: CASSLSRSYNEQFF. As DNA, the CDR3 is TGTGCCAGCAGCTTGTCTCGCTCCTACAATGAGCAGTTCTTC.

V gene TRBV19 combines with J gene TRBJ1-2; 9 bases fit TRBD1. The CDR3 has 13 amino acids. Trimming cost V 8 bases and J 4 bases; bases outside gene matches: 5. CDR1 and CDR2 from the germline V gene are LNHDA and SQIVND (reference sequence). CDR3 residues: CASSRQGVYGYTF. CDR3 coding DNA: TGTGCCAGTTCTAGACAGGGGGTCTATGGCTACACCTTC.

Points on this clone: The same CDR3 also results from other DNA sequences found in this sample. The rearrangement links TRBV19 to TRBJ1-5; D not resolved. CDR3 length: 14 amino acids. Trimming left V 3 bases short and J 1 base short, with 7 bases between. CDR1 is LNHDA and CDR2 is SQIVND in the germline V gene (reference sequence). The CDR3 DNA reads as TGTGCCAGTAGTATCCGCGGAAGCAATCAGCCCCAGCATTTT. Translated, it gives CASSIRGSNQPQHF.

Only one count was recorded for this clone. This sequence joins TRBV19 and TRBJ2-5; 8 nucleotides agree with TRBD2. Germline CDR1 is LNHDA and CDR2 is SQIVND (reference sequence). Trimming cost V 6 bases and J 4 bases; bases outside gene matches: 7. The CDR3 sequence is 14 residues long. The DNA for the CDR3 is TGTGCCAGTAGCGGGGGGGCACTAGGAGAGACCCAGTACTTC. Encoded protein: CASSGGALGETQYF. The whole variable domain, remainder taken from reference TRBV19 and TRBJ2-5, is DGGITQSPKYLFRKEGQNVTLSCEQNLNHDAMYWYRQDPGQGLRLIYYSQIVNDFQKGDIAEGYSVSREKKESFPLTVTSAQKNPTAFYLCASSGGALGETQYFGPGTRLLVL.

Of note for this clone: Other DNA sequences of this sample code for an identical CDR3. The rearrangement uses TRBV5-1 and TRBJ2-2; TRBD1 matches 8 bases. V lost 0 bases and J lost 2; bases outside the gene matches: 3. Germline assignment: CDR1 SGHRS and CDR2 YFSETQ. The CDR3 sequence is 16 residues long. The CDR3 here is CASSLVGQGNTGELFF. The DNA of the CDR3 is TGCGCCAGCAGCTTGGTCGGACAGGGTAACACCGGGGAGCTGTTTTTT.

This chain joins TRBV5-1 and TRBJ2-5; TRBD2 is a possible D gene (5 bases). This CDR3 comprises 13 residues. CDR1 and CDR2 (germline): SGHRS, YFSETQ. Trimming removed 0 bases at V and 4 bases at J, with 7 bases between. The CDR3: CASSLGGLETQYF. CDR3 nucleotides: TGCGCCAGCAGCTTGGGCGGGTTAGAGACCCAGTACTTC. Filled out from reference TRBV5-1 and TRBJ2-5, the complete variable domain reads KAGVTQTPRYLIKTRGQQVTLSCSPISGHRSVSWYQQTPGQGLQFLFEYFSETQRNKGNFPGRFSGRQFSNSRSEMNVSTLELGDSALYLCASSLGGLETQYFGPGTRLLVL.

The count of this clone is one. J is TRBJ1-1 and V is TRBV4-1, with a tentative D call TRBD1 (6 bases). Germline V gene data show CDR1 as MGHRA and CDR2 as YSYEKL. Trimming stripped 6 bases from V and 2 bases from J, with 10 bases between. The CDR3 sequence is 13 residues long. The CDR3 DNA reads as TGCGCCAGCAGAGGGACACCTAACACTGAAGCTTTCTTT. Amino acids: CASRGTPNTEAFF.

The rearrangement links TRBV19 to TRBJ1-6; D uncertain. The CDR3 contains 12 residues. Germline V gene lookup returns CDR1 LNHDA and CDR2 SQIVND (reference sequence). Trimming left V 9 bases short and J 9 bases short, with 12 bases between. The CDR3 coding sequence is TGTGCCAGCAGAAATGGCCTTTCACCCCTCCACTTT. This encodes CASRNGLSPLHF.

Comment on this clone: Other DNA sequences from this sample encode an identical CDR3 as well. The V and J genes are TRBV19 and TRBJ2-3, with no clear D. CDR1 and CDR2 from the germline V gene are LNHDA and SQIVND (reference sequence). V gave up 1 base and J gave up 3 bases, with 5 bases separating them. The CDR3 contains 13 residues. This CDR3 reads CASSIGRTDTQYF. The CDR3 nucleotides read TGTGCCAGTAGTATAGGCAGGACAGATACGCAGTATTTT.

The chain combines TRBV6-4 with TRBJ2-7, with D possibly matching TRBD1 (5 bases). The germline V gene has CDR1 MRHNA and CDR2 SNTAGT. Trimming stripped 3 bases from V and 5 bases from J, with 11 bases between. The CDR3 covers 13 residues. The CDR3 coding sequence is TGTGCCAGCAGTGAGGCAGGGTCCCACGAGCAGTACTTC. Amino acid sequence: CASSEAGSHEQYF.